This TCR beta chain was recorded in a study of human T cells and chemical hapten exposure. The V and J ends lost 2 bases and 3 bases respectively, with 9 bases between them. The CDR3 extends over 14 amino acids. CDR1 is SGHVS and CDR2 is FNYEAQ in the germline V gene. TCRdb redid the calling of the RACE reads with MiXCR, one entry per CDR3 protein. The data contain about 120,000 distinct CDR3 sequences, roughly an eighth of them singletons. This clonotype turned up a few times. Time point given: patch test 1, 2 weeks after DPC sensitization. Treatment given: therapeutic diphenylcyclopropenone sensitization with weekly scalp DPC. Blood was collected ahead of every patch test applied.

The chain recombines TRBV7-6 with TRBJ2-3; D gene uncertain. The sequencing here drew on whole blood, taken in connection with sensitization to the hapten diphenylcyclopropenone (DPC). The TCR was taken from a man aged 18 to 30 with alopecia areata. Some clones in this sample may be carry-over from other donors' samples. CDR3 amino acids: CASSLQIWTDTQYF. The CDR3 bases are TGTGCCAGCAGCTTACAGATCTGGACAGATACGCAGTATTTT.